The T cell receptor beta chain under discussion was sequenced for a study of high-grade serous ovarian cancer treatment subgroups. Study-level results: The analyses considered CDR3 and ignored CDR1 and CDR2. Spatial context was lost because tumors were sequenced in bulk.

Tumor samples were taken before definitive surgery or chemotherapy. Of note for this clone: Its antigen is unknown.

Measured with immunoSEQ multiplex PCR; TCRdb has only the in-frame clones, and not every one. The sample records fewer than 6,500 clones, under 80% being singletons. CDR1 is DFQATT and CDR2 is SNEGSKA in the germline V gene (reference sequence). V was shortened by 6 bases and J by 3 bases, with 9 bases between the two germline ends. The CDR3 is made up of 11 amino acids. The origin of this receptor is a human donor with high-grade serous ovarian cancer. Material: tumor tissue. The rearrangement links TRBV20-1 to TRBJ2-7, with a weak D call TRBD1 (5 bases). In DNA form, the CDR3 reads TGCAGTGCGGCTCAGGGCTACGAGCAGTACTTC. Its protein is CSAAQGYEQYF.